A selection of T cell receptor beta chains follows, all from one sample in a study of CD8+CD57+ T cells in acquired aplastic anemia. From the reads, TCRdb called clonotypes with MiXCR, one entry per CDR3 protein. Of fewer than 200,000 distinct CDR3 sequences listed, over 55% are singletons. Sequencing was performed on sorted CD4+, CD8+, or CD8+CD57+ T cells (not recorded which) from PBMCs. All receptors come from a human donor with aplastic anemia. The CDR3 runs from the conserved cysteine through the conserved F or W. Fields, in order: V gene, D gene, CDR3 length, J gene, clone size, CDR3 protein, CDR3 DNA. A D gene is named only where the DNA matches it firmly. Clone size is shown for a subset of rows, as once, few, many or a class of expanded clone.

>TRBV5-8|TRBD1|15|TRBJ2-5|few
CASSTSGTGVRTQYF
TGTGCCAGCAGCACCTCCGGGACAGGGGTGCGTACCCAGTACTTC
>TRBV5-8|NA|12|TRBJ2-3|NA
CASSFRTDTQYF
TGTGCCAGCAGCTTTAGGACAGATACGCAGTATTTT
>TRBV7-3|TRBD1|15|TRBJ2-1|few
CASSFRQGSANEQFF
TGTGCCAGCAGCTTCCGACAGGGATCGGCGAATGAGCAGTTCTTC
>TRBV7-8|TRBD1|13|TRBJ1-1|NA
CASSSDRDTEAFF
TGTGCCAGCAGTTCGGACAGGGACACTGAAGCTTTCTTT
>TRBV7-9|NA|12|TRBJ2-5|NA
CASSPGWETQYF
TGTGCCAGCAGCCCCGGCTGGGAGACCCAGTACTTC
>TRBV7-9|NA|12|TRBJ2-1|NA
CASSLDPTEQFF
TGTGCCAGCAGCTTAGACCCAACCGAGCAGTTCTTC
>TRBV6-4|NA|18|TRBJ1-5|NA
CASSDPRQEWMQNQPQHF
TGTGCCAGCAGTGACCCACGACAGGAGTGGATGCAAAATCAGCCCCAGCATTTT
>TRBV20-1|NA|17|TRBJ2-2|NA
CGAKPTTGPANTGELFF
TGCGGTGCTAAACCCACTACCGGGCCGGCGAACACCGGGGAGCTGTTTTTT
>TRBV15|TRBD2|14|TRBJ2-7|NA
CATSREGLVYEQYF
TGTGCCACCAGCAGAGAAGGACTAGTCTACGAGCAGTACTTC
>TRBV14|NA|21|TRBJ2-3|many
CASSQDRRGSDLWRSTDTQYF
TGTGCCAGCAGCCAAGATAGGCGGGGATCGGACCTCTGGCGATCCACAGATACGCAGTATTTT
>TRBV7-8|NA|16|TRBJ1-2|NA
CASKFEGREANYGYTF
TGTGCCAGCAAGTTTGAGGGCAGGGAGGCTAACTATGGCTACACCTTC
>TRBV11-1|TRBD1|15|TRBJ2-3|few
CASSSRTGPTDTQYF
TGTGCCAGCAGCTCTCGGACAGGGCCCACAGATACGCAGTATTTT
>TRBV24-1|NA|17|TRBJ2-3|NA
CATSDSRGVARTDTQYF
TGTGCCACCAGTGATTCGAGGGGCGTAGCCCGCACAGATACGCAGTATTTT
>TRBV10-3|NA|15|TRBJ2-2|NA
CAISTAGDGTGELFF
TGTGCCATCAGTACGGCAGGGGACGGAACCGGGGAGCTGTTTTTT
>TRBV7-9|NA|15|TRBJ1-6|NA
CASSFQSGSGAPLHF
TGTGCCAGCAGCTTCCAGTCCGGGAGCGGGGCACCCCTCCACTTT
>TRBV20-1|NA|14|TRBJ1-5|NA
CSARGENSNQPQHF
TGCAGTGCTAGGGGCGAAAATAGCAATCAGCCCCAGCATTTT
>TRBV20-1|NA|13|TRBJ1-2|NA
CSVEPGEGYGYTF
TGCAGTGTCGAGCCAGGGGAAGGCTATGGCTACACCTTC
>TRBV6-1|TRBD2|15|TRBJ2-7|many
CATGGSGIGLVRVYF
TGTGCCACAGGAGGATCCGGGATCGGACTAGTTCGGGTGTACTTC
>TRBV10-3|NA|16|TRBJ2-3|once
CASSESRAGGTDTQYF
TGTGCCAGCAGTGAGTCGAGGGCAGGGGGCACAGATACGCAGTATTTT
>TRBV5-4|NA|15|TRBJ2-7|NA
CASSLTGAGAWEQYF
TGTGCCAGCAGCTTGACCGGGGCAGGGGCCTGGGAGCAGTACTTC
>TRBV9|TRBD1|13|TRBJ2-2|NA
CASSVEGQRELFF
TGTGCCAGCAGCGTAGAGGGACAGAGGGAGCTGTTTTTT
>TRBV24-1|TRBD1|16|TRBJ2-3|NA
CATSDTGQTEWDTQYF
TGTGCCACCAGTGACACGGGACAGACGGAATGGGATACGCAGTATTTT
>TRBV10-3|TRBD1|15|TRBJ2-7|NA
CASSPTGTGLYEQYF
TGTGCCAGCAGCCCGACCGGGACAGGATTGTACGAGCAGTACTTC
>TRBV5-6|NA|14|TRBJ2-1|few
CASSLGGSYNEQFF
TGTGCCAGCAGCTTAGGGGGCTCCTACAATGAGCAGTTCTTC
>TRBV7-9|NA|15|TRBJ1-2|many
CASSSASPKVYGYTF
TGTGCCAGCAGCTCGGCTTCCCCCAAGGTATATGGCTACACCTTC
>TRBV6-4|TRBD2|14|TRBJ2-1|many
CASSDSTSIDEQFF
TGTGCCAGCAGTGACTCGACTAGCATCGATGAGCAGTTCTTC
>TRBV29-1|NA|14|TRBJ2-7|NA
CSVDPGPDEGEQYF
TGCAGCGTTGATCCAGGTCCGGATGAGGGCGAGCAGTACTTC
>TRBV20-1|NA|13|TRBJ2-5|NA
CSARAIGGETQYF
TGCAGTGCTAGAGCGATCGGCGGAGAGACCCAGTACTTC
>TRBV13|NA|15|TRBJ2-7|NA
CASSPSPGEAYEQYF
TGTGCCAGCAGCCCCTCCCCAGGCGAAGCGTACGAGCAGTACTTC
>TRBV2|NA|16|TRBJ1-3|NA
CASSEMCSRSGNTIYF
TGTGCCAGCAGTGAAATGTGCAGCCGCTCTGGAAACACCATATATTTT
>TRBV15|TRBD1|16|TRBJ1-1|NA
CATSPFGQGSRTEAFF
TGTGCCACCAGCCCTTTCGGACAGGGGAGTAGGACTGAAGCTTTCTTT
>TRBV15|NA|13|TRBJ1-3|NA
CATSRDKFPTIYF
TGTGCCACCAGCAGAGATAAGTTCCCCACCATATATTTT
>TRBV19|TRBD1|13|TRBJ1-1|NA
CASHPGTGNEAFF
TGTGCCAGTCATCCCGGGACAGGGAATGAAGCTTTCTTT